Each of the 6 T cell receptor beta chains below was sequenced from the same sample in a study of blood T cell repertoires in COVID-19. Data came from immunoSEQ multiplex PCR; TCRdb stores just in-frame clones and leaves some out. The table has roughly 20,000 clones, 89% seen once. The sequencing sample was made of peripheral blood. The receptor set was obtained from a human donor with active COVID-19. The donor label of this sample is uncertain.

The chain carries TRBV7-9 and TRBJ1-4, with 10 nucleotides matching TRBD1. The CDR3 spans 14 residues. Germline V lookup: CDR1 SEHNR, CDR2 FQNEAQ (reference sequence). Trimming took 1 base from V and 12 from J; bases not matched to a gene: 5. As DNA, the CDR3 is TGTGCCAGCAGCTTAGAAGGGACAGGGGCGGAACTGTTTTTT. Translation: CASSLEGTGAELFF.

The V gene is TRBV6-5, the J gene TRBJ1-1; the D is unclear. Germline assignment: CDR1 MNHEY and CDR2 SVGAGI. Trimming took off 6 bases at V and 0 bases at J, with 8 bases between the two ends. The CDR3 totals 13 residues. Here the CDR3 reads CASRTPLNTEAFF. The CDR3 DNA reads as TGTGCCAGCAGGACACCCCTGAACACTGAAGCTTTCTTT.

This clone appeared once. V usage is TRBV6-5 and J usage is TRBJ2-4; maybe TRBD1 (6 bases). The CDR3 extends over 13 amino acids. Germline CDR1 MNHEY, CDR2 SVGAGI. V dropped 4 bases and J dropped 8 bases, with 12 bases sitting between them. The CDR3 bases are TGTGCCAGCAGTTCCCCAGGGGTGGACATTCAGTACTTC. Protein: CASSSPGVDIQYF.

The chain has TRBV19 and TRBJ1-1; a possible D gene is TRBD1 (6 bases). Trimming removed 1 base at V and 1 base at J, with 13 bases between. The CDR3 totals 16 residues. Germline-derived CDR1 and CDR2 are LNHDA and SQIVND (reference sequence). This CDR3 is CASSIGWGQKNTEAFF. The CDR3 DNA is TGTGCCAGTAGTATAGGATGGGGGCAGAAGAACACTGAAGCTTTCTTT. Combining the CDR3 with reference TRBV19 and TRBJ1-1 gives the whole variable domain DGGITQSPKYLFRKEGQNVTLSCEQNLNHDAMYWYRQDPGQGLRLIYYSQIVNDFQKGDIAEGYSVSREKKESFPLTVTSAQKNPTAFYLCASSIGWGQKNTEAFFGQGTRLTVV.

This clone was seen just once. The chain recombines TRBV6-2 or TRBV6-3 with TRBJ2-1, with unresolved D. Looked up from germline, CDR1 is MNHEY and CDR2 is SVGEGT. With 2 bases removed from V and 14 bases from J, the gap between germline ends came to 13 bases. This CDR3 is built from 12 residues. The DNA of the CDR3 is TGTGCCAGCAGTTACGTCCAGGCTGTAGAGTTCTTC. This codes for CASSYVQAVEFF.

V usage is TRBV11-2 and J usage is TRBJ2-7; D is undetermined. Germline V CDR1 and CDR2: SGHAT, FQNNGV. Trimming pared 1 base from V and 3 bases from J, leaving 4 bases between. This CDR3 comprises 12 residues. This CDR3 is CASSLGLYEQYF. As DNA, the CDR3 is TGTGCCAGCAGCTTAGGTCTCTACGAGCAGTACTTC.